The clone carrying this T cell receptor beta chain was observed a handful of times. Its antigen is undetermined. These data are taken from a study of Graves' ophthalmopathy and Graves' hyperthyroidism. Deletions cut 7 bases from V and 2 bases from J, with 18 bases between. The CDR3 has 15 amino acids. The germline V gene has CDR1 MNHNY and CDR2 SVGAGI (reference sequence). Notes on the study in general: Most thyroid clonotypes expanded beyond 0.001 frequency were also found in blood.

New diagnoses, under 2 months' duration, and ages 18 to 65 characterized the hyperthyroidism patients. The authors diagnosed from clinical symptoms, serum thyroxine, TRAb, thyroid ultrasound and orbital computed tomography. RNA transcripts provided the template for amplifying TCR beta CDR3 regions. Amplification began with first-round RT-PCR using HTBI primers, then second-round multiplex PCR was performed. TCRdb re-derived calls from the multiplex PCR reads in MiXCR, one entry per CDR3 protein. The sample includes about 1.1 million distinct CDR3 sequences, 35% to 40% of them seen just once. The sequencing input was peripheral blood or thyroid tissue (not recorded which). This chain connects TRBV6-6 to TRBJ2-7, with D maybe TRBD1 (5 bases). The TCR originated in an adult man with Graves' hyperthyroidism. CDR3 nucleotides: TGTGCCAGCATTGCCGCAGTGGGGCTTGCCTACGAGCAGTACTTC. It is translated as CASIAAVGLAYEQYF.